This T cell receptor beta chain is from a study of CD8 T cells in ankylosing spondylitis. Findings and caveats of the study: Past research had described some motif variants in reactive arthritis synovial fluid and blood.

Trimming at V came to 1 base and at J to 0 bases, leaving 16 bases not matched to a gene. CDR1 is DFQATT, CDR2 SNEGSKA, per germline (reference sequence). The length of the CDR3 is 20 residues. It was by quantitative 5'-RACE with molecular barcodes that TCR beta libraries were made. TCRdb used MiXCR to reprocess the 5' RACE reads, holding one entry per CDR3 protein. The sample holds approximately 220,000 distinct CDR3 sequences, roughly a tenth seen once. This clonotype came up a few times. Its antigen is still unknown. This chain links TRBV20-1 with TRBJ2-3; TRBD2 matches at 10 bases. The sample was blood, either unsorted or a sorted T cell fraction (not recorded which). This clonotype originated in a male donor with ankylosing spondylitis or in good health (not recorded which). CDR3 amino acids: CSARGSSGGNVYDSTDTQYF. The DNA for the CDR3 is TGCAGTGCTAGAGGTTCTAGCGGGGGAAACGTCTATGATAGCACAGATACGCAGTATTTT.